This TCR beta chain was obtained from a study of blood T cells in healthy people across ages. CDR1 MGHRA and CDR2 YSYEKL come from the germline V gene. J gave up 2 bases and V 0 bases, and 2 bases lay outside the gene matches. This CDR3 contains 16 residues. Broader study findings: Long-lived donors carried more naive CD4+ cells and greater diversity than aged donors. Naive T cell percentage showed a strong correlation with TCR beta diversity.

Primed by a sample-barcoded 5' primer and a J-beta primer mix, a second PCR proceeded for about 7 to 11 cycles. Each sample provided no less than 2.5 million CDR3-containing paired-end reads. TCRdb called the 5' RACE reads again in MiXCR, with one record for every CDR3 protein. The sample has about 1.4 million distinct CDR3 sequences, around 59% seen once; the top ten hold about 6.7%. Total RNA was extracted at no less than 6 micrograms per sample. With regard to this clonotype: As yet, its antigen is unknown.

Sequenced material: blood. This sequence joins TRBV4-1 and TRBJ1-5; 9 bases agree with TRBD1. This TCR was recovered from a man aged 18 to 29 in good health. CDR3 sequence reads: CASSQEDRGGNQPQHF. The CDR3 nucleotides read TGCGCCAGCAGCCAAGAGGACAGGGGAGGCAATCAGCCCCAGCATTTT.